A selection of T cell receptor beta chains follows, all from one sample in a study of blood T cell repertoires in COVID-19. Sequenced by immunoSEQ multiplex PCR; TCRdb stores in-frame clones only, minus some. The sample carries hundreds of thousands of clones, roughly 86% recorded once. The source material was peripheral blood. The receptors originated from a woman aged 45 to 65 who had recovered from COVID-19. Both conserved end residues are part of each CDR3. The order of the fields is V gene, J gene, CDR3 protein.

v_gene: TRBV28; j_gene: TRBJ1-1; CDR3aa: CASSAPTGTKDTEAFF
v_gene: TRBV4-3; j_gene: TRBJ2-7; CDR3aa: CASSQEPLTSYEQYF
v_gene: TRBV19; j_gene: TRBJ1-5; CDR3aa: CASSAGQSGQPQHF
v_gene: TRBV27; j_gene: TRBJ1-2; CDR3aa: CASSLRDIHGYTF
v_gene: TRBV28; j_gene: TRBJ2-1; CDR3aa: CASSLKGWSGRTYNEQFF
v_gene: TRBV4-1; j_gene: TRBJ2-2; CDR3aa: CASSRGAIQGYAGELFF
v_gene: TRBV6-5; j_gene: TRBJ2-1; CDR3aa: CAIGLARGVNEQFF
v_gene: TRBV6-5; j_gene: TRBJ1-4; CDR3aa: CASSTRRRTNEKLFF
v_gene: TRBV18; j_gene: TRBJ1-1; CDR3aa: CASSPAGADSTEAFF
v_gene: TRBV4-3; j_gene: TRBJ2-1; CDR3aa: CASSQDPPLAVNNEQFF
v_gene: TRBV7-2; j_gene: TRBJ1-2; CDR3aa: CASSLGADRGYGYTF
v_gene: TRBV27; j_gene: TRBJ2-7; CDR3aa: CASSSGDEQYF
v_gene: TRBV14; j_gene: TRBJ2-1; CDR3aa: CASSQGRGLEQFF
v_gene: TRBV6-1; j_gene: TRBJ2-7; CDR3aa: CASSGLLSWNSYEQYF
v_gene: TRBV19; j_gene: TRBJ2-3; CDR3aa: CASSIGSGSTDTQYF
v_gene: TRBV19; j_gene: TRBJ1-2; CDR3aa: CASSIDRWRGYTF
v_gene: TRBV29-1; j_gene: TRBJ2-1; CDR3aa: CSAGTSGYNEQFF
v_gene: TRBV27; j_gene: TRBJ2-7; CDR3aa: CASSPTAGGLYEQYF
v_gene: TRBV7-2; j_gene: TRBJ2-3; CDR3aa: CASSLVLGGVFSTDTQYF
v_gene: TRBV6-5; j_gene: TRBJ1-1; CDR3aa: CASSYRTGSITPEAFF
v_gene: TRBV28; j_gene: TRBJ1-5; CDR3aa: CASSFSPGRGPNQPQHF
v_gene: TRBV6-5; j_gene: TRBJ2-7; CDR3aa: CASRDGTRTYEQYF
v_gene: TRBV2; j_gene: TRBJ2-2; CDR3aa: CASFLGPTGELFF
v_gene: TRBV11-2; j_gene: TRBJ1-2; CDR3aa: CASSLGQGGGYTF
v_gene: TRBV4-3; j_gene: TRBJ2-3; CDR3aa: CASSQVIADTQYF
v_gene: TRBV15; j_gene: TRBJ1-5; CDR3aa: CATSTGGIGNQPQHF
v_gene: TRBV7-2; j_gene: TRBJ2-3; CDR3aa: CASSLRTFPTDTQYF
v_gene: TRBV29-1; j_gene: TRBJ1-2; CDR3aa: CSVDVSYGYTF
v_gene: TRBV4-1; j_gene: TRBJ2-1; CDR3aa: CASSQEPGFYNEQFF
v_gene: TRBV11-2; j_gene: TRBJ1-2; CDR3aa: CASSSPQGFGYTF
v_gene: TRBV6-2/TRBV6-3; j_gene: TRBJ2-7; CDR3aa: CASSYPPIRSREAHEQYF
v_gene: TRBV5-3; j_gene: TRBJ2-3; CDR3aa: CARSPPREATDTQYF
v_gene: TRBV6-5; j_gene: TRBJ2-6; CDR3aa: CASSYQQVSGANVLTF
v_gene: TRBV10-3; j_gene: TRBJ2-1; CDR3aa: CAISGTSGSYNEQFF
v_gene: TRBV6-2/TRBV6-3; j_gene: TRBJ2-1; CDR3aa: CASSYLGLPGDEQFF
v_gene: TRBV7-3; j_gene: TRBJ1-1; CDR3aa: CASSLSTGNTEAFF
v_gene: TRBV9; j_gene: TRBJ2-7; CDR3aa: CASSRTSRGLASEQYF
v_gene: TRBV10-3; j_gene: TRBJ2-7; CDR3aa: CTIKGQEVGEQYF